The text below deals with one TCR beta chain. Its specificity is not known. This entry comes from a study of identical twins. Findings of the study overall: Monozygotic twin pairs showed more out-of-frame TCR alpha sharing than models estimated. Zero-insertion analyses might be partly confounded by invariant T cells like MAIT and iNKT.

TCRdb recomputed calls from the 5' RACE reads with MiXCR, one row per CDR3 protein. The repertoire has 540,000 or so distinct CDR3 sequences, 20% to 25% of them found once; the top ten carry 0.48%. These data were also reused for a study on yellow fever vaccine responses in identical twins.

The sequence was obtained from a woman between 18 and 29 years old in good health. The sample consisted of CD4+ T cells sorted from blood.

The CDR3 loop reads CASSQVGQAAEAFF. The CDR3 DNA reads as TGTGCCAGCAGCCAAGTCGGGCAGGCTGCTGAAGCTTTCTTT. The V call is TRBV14, the J call TRBJ1-1, with D unresolved. This CDR3 contains 14 residues. Trimming left V 1 base short and J 6 bases short, with 12 bases between. Per germline, CDR1 SGHDN and CDR2 FVKESK.